The 21 T cell receptor beta chains presented below share a single source sample, sequenced in a study of shared clonotypes between healthy human individuals. Data came from immunoSEQ multiplex PCR; TCRdb stores just in-frame clones and leaves some out. The table has about 1 million clones, around 75% seen once. The source material was memory CD4+ T cells sorted from blood. Stated subset: CD45RA-negative fraction. These receptors came from a man younger than 35 in good health.

This clone appeared a few times. The chain couples TRBV6-6 to TRBJ1-1; D is unclear. Per germline, CDR1 MNHNY and CDR2 SVGAGI (reference sequence). Trimming cost V 6 bases and J 1 base, with 9 bases left between them. The CDR3 is 13 amino acids. CDR3 DNA: TGTGCCAGCAGCCAAATACAGAACACTGAAGCTTTCTTT. Translating gives CASSQIQNTEAFF.

This clone has just a few counts. V is TRBV27 and J is TRBJ2-3, with D perhaps TRBD2 (7 bases). The V end was cut by 6 bases, the J end by 0 bases, with 13 bases between. The germline V gene has CDR1 MNHEY and CDR2 SMNVEV (reference sequence). CDR3 length: 15 amino acids. CDR3 sequence reads: CASRGGGRSTDTQYF. The CDR3 nucleotides read TGTGCCAGCAGAGGCGGGGGCCGTAGCACAGATACGCAGTATTTT.

The V gene is TRBV11-2, the J gene TRBJ2-7, with D perhaps matching TRBD1 or TRBD2 (5 bases each). The CDR3 sequence is 16 residues long. The V gene's germline CDR1 is SGHAT and CDR2 FQNNGV. Trimming pared 1 base from V and 2 bases from J, leaving 15 bases between. In nucleotides, the CDR3 is TGTGCCAGCAGCTTAGCACCGGGGCTGACTCCCTACGAGCAGTACTTC. Its translation is CASSLAPGLTPYEQYF.

Regarding this clone: One junction end does not reproduce the germline sequence, and a read error may be involved. The chain carries TRBV10-3 and TRBJ1-2; D perhaps matches TRBD1 (5 bases). This CDR3 comprises 13 residues. Looked up from germline, CDR1 is ENHRY and CDR2 is SYGVKD. The DNA for the CDR3 is TGTGCCATCAGTGAGATTAAAGACAAGGGGACGTCCTTC. It codes for CAISEIKDKGTSF.

The V and J genes are TRBV5-1 and TRBJ1-6; 7 bases match TRBD1. The CDR3 totals 14 residues. Germline assignment: CDR1 SGHRS and CDR2 YFSETQ. V was clipped by 2 bases and J by 9 bases; unmatched bases: 5. In DNA, the CDR3 is TGCGCCAGCAGCTTCGGACAGGATCGTTCACCCCTCCACTTT. Its protein product is CASSFGQDRSPLHF.

V gene TRBV29-1 combines with J gene TRBJ1-2; no definite D call. Germline lookup yields CDR1 SQVTM and CDR2 ANQGSEA. Trimming stripped 0 bases from V and 3 bases from J, with 8 bases between. This CDR3 region has 13 residues. The CDR3 loop reads CSVEEAGYYGYTF. CDR3 nucleotide sequence: TGCAGCGTTGAAGAAGCAGGATACTATGGCTACACCTTC.

The rearrangement joins TRBV27 to TRBJ1-4; tentative D call: TRBD1 (5 bases). The CDR3 contains 17 residues. Germline loops: CDR1 MNHEY, CDR2 SMNVEV (reference sequence). V lost 5 bases and J lost 6, with 22 bases in between. DNA of the CDR3: TGTGCCAGCAGTCCGTTACGCGGGGGAGGGATACATGAAAAACTGTTTTTT. Encoded protein: CASSPLRGGGIHEKLFF.

The J gene is TRBJ1-5, the V gene TRBV5-1; tentatively, D is TRBD1 (5 bases). Trimming shortened V by 3 bases and J by 9 bases, and 13 bases separated the two germline ends. The V gene's germline CDR1 is SGHRS and CDR2 YFSETQ. The CDR3 is made up of 13 amino acids. The CDR3 DNA sequence: TGCGCCAGCAGCTCCGCAGGGTACGGGCCCCAGCATTTT. The encoded protein is CASSSAGYGPQHF.

The chain couples TRBV5-1 to TRBJ2-7, with D possibly TRBD2 on 6 matching bases. V was shortened by 0 bases and J by 2 bases, with 15 bases between the two germline ends. The CDR3 contains 16 residues. Germline-derived CDR1 and CDR2 are SGHRS and YFSETQ. The CDR3 DNA follows: TGCGCCAGCAGCTTGGGGGAGGAGGGGCGCACCTACGAGCAGTACTTC. It codes for CASSLGEEGRTYEQYF.

The gene calls are TRBV5-8 and TRBJ1-2, with TRBD1 as a possible D gene (6 bases). Looked up from germline, CDR1 is SGHTS and CDR2 is YDEGEE. V lost 4 bases and J 4 bases, leaving 14 bases between the germline ends. This CDR3 has 14 amino acids. DNA of the CDR3: TGTGCCAGCAGCGGGTTTATGGGGGCCTATGGCTACACCTTC. This codes for CASSGFMGAYGYTF. Full variable domain (missing parts from reference TRBV5-8 and TRBJ1-2): EAGVTQSPTHLIKTRGQQATLRCSPISGHTSVYWYQQALGLGLQFLLWYDEGEERNRGNFPPRFSGRQFPNYSSELNVNALELEDSALYLCASSGFMGAYGYTFGSGTRLTVV.

The chain combines TRBV4-1 with TRBJ1-4; TRBD1 matches at 10 bases. The CDR3 has 18 amino acids. V gave up 4 bases and J gave up 7 bases; unmatched junction bases: 15. In germline, CDR1 is MGHRA, CDR2 YSYEKL. The CDR3 DNA reads as TGCGCCAGCAGCCTGAAGACAGGGGGCGGAAGGGGTGGTGAAAAACTGTTTTTT. It yields the protein CASSLKTGGGRGGEKLFF.

Points on this clone: The sample has other DNA sequences that encode this CDR3 too. The chain carries TRBV7-9 and TRBJ1-5; no definite D call. V lost 1 base, J lost 0 bases, and 4 bases lay in between. The CDR3 covers 14 residues. Germline V lookup: CDR1 SEHNR, CDR2 FQNEAQ (reference sequence). The DNA for the CDR3 is TGTGCCAGCAGCTTAGACGGTAGCAATCAGCCCCAGCATTTT. This codes for CASSLDGSNQPQHF.

The rearrangement uses TRBV4-2 and TRBJ1-4; the D gene is possibly TRBD1 (6 bases). The V gene's germline CDR1 is LGHNA and CDR2 YNFKEQ. The CDR3 is 19 residues long. The V and J ends lost 3 bases and 0 bases respectively, with 20 bases between them. The DNA of the CDR3 is TGTGCCAGCAGCCAGGACCAGGGGTCTAATCGTGCAACTAATGAAAAACTGTTTTTT. It is translated as CASSQDQGSNRATNEKLFF.

The chain couples TRBV6-1 to TRBJ1-6; maybe TRBD1 (5 bases). Germline V gene sequence: CDR1 MNHNS, CDR2 SASEGT. This CDR3 comprises 14 residues. Deletions cut 10 bases from V and 8 bases from J, with 18 bases between. CDR3 loop: CATNWSRGDSPLHF. CDR3 sequence (DNA): TGTGCCACCAACTGGTCGAGGGGTGATTCACCCCTCCACTTT.

Regarding this clone: Other DNA sequences of this sample code for an identical CDR3. J is TRBJ1-6 and V is TRBV5-1; 7 bases are shared with TRBD1. Losses at the gene ends were 4 bases for V and 6 bases for J; bases not matched to a gene: 4. The CDR3 runs 14 residues. CDR1 SGHRS and CDR2 YFSETQ come from the germline V gene. DNA for the CDR3: TGCGCCAGCAGCCCTCAGGGGGTTAATTCACCCCTCCACTTT. As protein: CASSPQGVNSPLHF.

The V call is TRBV6-1, the J call TRBJ2-5; TRBD2 is a possible D gene (5 bases). This CDR3 spans 16 amino acids. V shed 1 base and J shed 4 bases, with 16 bases lying between them. Per the germline V gene, CDR1 is MNHNS and CDR2 is SASEGT. CDR3 DNA: TGTGCCAGCAGTGAAGGAGTGGAGAGGGTCGGAGAGACCCAGTACTTC. Amino acid sequence: CASSEGVERVGETQYF.

V is TRBV6-1 and J is TRBJ1-1, with unresolved D. Trimming shortened V by 6 bases and J by 1 base, and 9 bases separated the two germline ends. This CDR3 region has 13 residues. The V gene's germline CDR1 is MNHNS and CDR2 SASEGT. The CDR3 DNA follows: TGTGCCAGCAGAATTGGGGAGAACACTGAAGCTTTCTTT. This translates into CASRIGENTEAFF.

The V gene is TRBV7-9, the J gene TRBJ1-2, with 7 bases identical to TRBD1. V trimming: 5 bases; J trimming: 7 bases; junction bases outside the gene matches: 13. CDR1 is SEHNR and CDR2 is FQNEAQ in the germline V gene (reference sequence). The CDR3 covers 15 residues. CDR3: CASSNPTTGIIGYTF. The CDR3 DNA is TGTGCCAGCAGCAACCCAACGACAGGGATTATTGGCTACACCTTC.

In this sample, this clone turned up once. The V and J genes are TRBV25-1 and TRBJ1-1; possible D gene TRBD1, 6 bases. Trimming left V 2 bases short and J 4 bases short, with 8 bases between. Germline CDR1 MGHDK, CDR2 SYGVNS. The CDR3 is 13 amino acids. This chain's CDR3 is CASSEGQSTEAFF. CDR3 in DNA: TGTGCCAGCAGTGAAGGACAGTCCACTGAAGCTTTCTTT. The variable domain in full, with the rest retrieved from reference TRBV25-1 and TRBJ1-1, is EADIYQTPRYLVIGTGKKITLECSQTMGHDKMYWYQQDPGMELHLIHYSYGVNSTEKGDLSSESTVSRIRTEHFPLTLESARPSHTSQYLCASSEGQSTEAFFGQGTRLTVV.

The V and J genes are TRBV10-1 and TRBJ2-1; unclear D gene. The ends were cut back, 10 bases at V and 2 bases at J, with 15 bases in the middle. CDR1 and CDR2 (germline): WNHNN, SYGVQD (reference sequence). This CDR3 is built from 14 residues. CDR3 loop: CATLTSTAYNEQFF. The CDR3, as DNA: TGCGCCACCCTAACGAGCACCGCCTACAATGAGCAGTTCTTC.

The chain uses TRBV4-3 and TRBJ2-1; the match to TRBD2 covers 11 bases. Trimming at V came to 3 bases and at J to 7 bases, leaving 5 bases not matched to a gene. Germline V lookup: CDR1 LGHNA, CDR2 YSLEER. The CDR3 is made up of 15 amino acids. This CDR3 is CASSQASGRWNEQFF. DNA of the CDR3: TGCGCCAGCAGCCAGGCTAGCGGGAGGTGGAATGAGCAGTTCTTC.